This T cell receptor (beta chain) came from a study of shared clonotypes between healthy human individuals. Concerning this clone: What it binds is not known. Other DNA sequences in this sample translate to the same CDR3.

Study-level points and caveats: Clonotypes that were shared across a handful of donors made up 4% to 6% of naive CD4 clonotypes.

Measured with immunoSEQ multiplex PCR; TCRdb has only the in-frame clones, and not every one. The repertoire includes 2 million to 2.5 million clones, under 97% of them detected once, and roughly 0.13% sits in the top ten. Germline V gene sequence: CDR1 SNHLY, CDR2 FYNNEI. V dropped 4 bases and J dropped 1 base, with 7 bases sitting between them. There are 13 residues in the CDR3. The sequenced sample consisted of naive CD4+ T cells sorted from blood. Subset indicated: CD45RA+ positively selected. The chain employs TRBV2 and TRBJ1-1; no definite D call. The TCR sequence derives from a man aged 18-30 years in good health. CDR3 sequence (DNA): TGTGCCAGCAGTGGTCGACAGAACACTGAAGCTTTCTTT. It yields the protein CASSGRQNTEAFF. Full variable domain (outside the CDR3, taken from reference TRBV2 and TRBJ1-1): EPEVTQTPSHQVTQMGQEVILRCVPISNHLYFYWYRQILGQKVEFLVSFYNNEISEKSEIFDDQFSVERPDGSNFTLKIRSTKLEDSAMYFCASSGRQNTEAFFGQGTRLTVV.